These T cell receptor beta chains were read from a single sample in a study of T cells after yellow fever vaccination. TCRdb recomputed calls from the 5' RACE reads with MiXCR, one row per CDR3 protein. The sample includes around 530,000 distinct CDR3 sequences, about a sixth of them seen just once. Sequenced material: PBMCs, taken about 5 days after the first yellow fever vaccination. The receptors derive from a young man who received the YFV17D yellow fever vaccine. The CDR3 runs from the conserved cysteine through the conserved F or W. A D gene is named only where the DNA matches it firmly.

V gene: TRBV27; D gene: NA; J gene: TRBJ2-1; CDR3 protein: CASSLGDSRGHNEQFF
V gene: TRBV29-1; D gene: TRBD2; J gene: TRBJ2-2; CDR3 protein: CSVYPGGINTGELFF
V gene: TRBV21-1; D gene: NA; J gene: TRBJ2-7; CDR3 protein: CASSKAPGTSGAYEQYF
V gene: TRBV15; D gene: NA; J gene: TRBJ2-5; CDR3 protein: CATSGENLAGKTQYF
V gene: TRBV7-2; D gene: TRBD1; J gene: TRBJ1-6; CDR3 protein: CASSGDRGGFRNSPLHF
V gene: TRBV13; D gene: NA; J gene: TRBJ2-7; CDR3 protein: CASSLVTDYEQYF
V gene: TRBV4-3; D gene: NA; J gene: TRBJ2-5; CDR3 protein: CASSLFHGAAVGPQYF
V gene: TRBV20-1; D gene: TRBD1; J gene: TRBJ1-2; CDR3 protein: CSARDRVTGTRGYTF
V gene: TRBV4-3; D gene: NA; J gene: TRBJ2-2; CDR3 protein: CASSQDIRRGGRGELFF
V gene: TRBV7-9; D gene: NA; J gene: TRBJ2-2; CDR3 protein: CASSLSQNTGELFF
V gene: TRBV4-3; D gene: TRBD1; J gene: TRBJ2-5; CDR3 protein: CASSQGGTGGETQYF
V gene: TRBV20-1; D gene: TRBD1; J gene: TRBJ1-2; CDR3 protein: CSASDRGHYGYTF
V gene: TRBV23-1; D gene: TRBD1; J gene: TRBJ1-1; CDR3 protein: CASSPGQMKAFF
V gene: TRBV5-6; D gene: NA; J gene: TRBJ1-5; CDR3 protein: CASSKTSGSNQPQHF
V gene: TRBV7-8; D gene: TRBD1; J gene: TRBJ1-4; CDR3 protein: CASSSGQAWVTNEKLFF
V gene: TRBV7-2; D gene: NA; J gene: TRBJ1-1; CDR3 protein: CASSPVLYGYTEAFF
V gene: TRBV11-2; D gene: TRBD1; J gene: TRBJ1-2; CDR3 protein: CASSPGQGAVDGYTF
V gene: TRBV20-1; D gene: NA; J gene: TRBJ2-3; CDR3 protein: CSARGWTDTDTQYF
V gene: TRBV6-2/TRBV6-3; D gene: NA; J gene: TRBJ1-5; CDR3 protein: CASSPALVGRNQPQHF
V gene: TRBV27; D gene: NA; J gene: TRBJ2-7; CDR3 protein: CASSFRREFYEQYF
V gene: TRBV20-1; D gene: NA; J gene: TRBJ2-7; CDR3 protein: CSVGGKYEQYF
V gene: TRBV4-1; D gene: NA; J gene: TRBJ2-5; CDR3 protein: CASSQDLERVQETQYF
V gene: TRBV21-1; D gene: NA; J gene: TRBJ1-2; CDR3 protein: CASSKSSQIYGYTF
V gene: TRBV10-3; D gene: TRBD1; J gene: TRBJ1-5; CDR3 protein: CAIGDRREQPQHF
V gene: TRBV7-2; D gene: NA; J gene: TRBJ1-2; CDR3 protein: CATSSTQGKGYTF
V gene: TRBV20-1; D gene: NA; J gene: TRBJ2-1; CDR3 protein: CSARRELATHEQFF
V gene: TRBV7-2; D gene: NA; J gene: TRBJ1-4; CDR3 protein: CASSRETPGEAKLFF
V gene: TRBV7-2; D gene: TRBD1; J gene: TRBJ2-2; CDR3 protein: CASSLDRGKNTGELFF
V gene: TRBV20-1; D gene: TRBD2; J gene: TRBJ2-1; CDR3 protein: CSARDRLAGGKEQFF
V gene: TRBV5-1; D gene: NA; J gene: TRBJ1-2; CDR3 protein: CASSFEFGNYGYTF
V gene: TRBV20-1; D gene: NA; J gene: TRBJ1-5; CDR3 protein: CSARDPRGRYQPQHF
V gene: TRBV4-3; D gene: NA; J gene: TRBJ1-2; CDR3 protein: CASSQEPGATYGYTF